A selection of T cell receptor beta chains follows, all from one sample in a study of T cells in Graves' hyperthyroidism and ophthalmopathy. A single record per CDR3 protein comes from TCRdb applying MiXCR to the multiplex PCR reads. The table includes about 640,000 distinct CDR3 sequences, more than 12% detected once. The sequenced sample consisted of blood. The receptors derive from a woman in her forties or fifties with Graves' ophthalmopathy. Each CDR3 is given with its conserved first and last residue. The D gene is left open where the match is weak. Rows give clone size only sometimes, using once, few, many, or a class for an expanded clone.

CDR3nt: TGCAGCGTTGAAGTTTACGGGGTTTTCTCCTACAATGAGCAGTTCTTC; CDR3aa: CSVEVYGVFSYNEQFF; abundance: -; j_gene: TRBJ2-1; d_gene: -; v_gene: TRBV29-1
CDR3nt: TGTGCCAGCAGCGTGTTCGCGACAGGGGCGGAGACCCAGTACTTC; CDR3aa: CASSVFATGAETQYF; abundance: many; j_gene: TRBJ2-5; d_gene: TRBD1; v_gene: TRBV9
CDR3nt: TGTGCCAGCAGTTACTCAATGATGGGAACCGGGGAGCTGTTTTTT; CDR3aa: CASSYSMMGTGELFF; abundance: many; j_gene: TRBJ2-2; d_gene: -; v_gene: TRBV6-5
CDR3nt: TGCAGCGTTAATTCCGGGACACTGAACACCGGGGAGCTGTTTTTT; CDR3aa: CSVNSGTLNTGELFF; abundance: many; j_gene: TRBJ2-2; d_gene: -; v_gene: TRBV29-1
CDR3nt: TGTGCCAGCAGCCCTCGGACAGGGCTGAACACCGGGGAGCTGTTTTTT; CDR3aa: CASSPRTGLNTGELFF; abundance: few; j_gene: TRBJ2-2; d_gene: TRBD1; v_gene: TRBV7-8
CDR3nt: TGCAGTGCTAGAGATTTTAGCGGGAGGCCCAATGAGCAGTTCTTC; CDR3aa: CSARDFSGRPNEQFF; abundance: many; j_gene: TRBJ2-1; d_gene: TRBD2; v_gene: TRBV20-1
CDR3nt: TGCAGTGCTAGGCCGGCGACTAGCGGGTGGAATGAGCAGTTCTTC; CDR3aa: CSARPATSGWNEQFF; abundance: -; j_gene: TRBJ2-1; d_gene: TRBD2; v_gene: TRBV20-1
CDR3nt: TGTGCCACCAGCAGAGGTATGAACACTGAAGCTTTCTTT; CDR3aa: CATSRGMNTEAFF; abundance: many; j_gene: TRBJ1-1; d_gene: -; v_gene: TRBV15
CDR3nt: TGTGCCAGCAGCCGCCGTATGGAAGAGACCCAGTACTTC; CDR3aa: CASSRRMEETQYF; abundance: many; j_gene: TRBJ2-5; d_gene: -; v_gene: TRBV28
CDR3nt: TGCGCCAGCAGCTTATCGGGACAGCCAGAGACCCAGTACTTC; CDR3aa: CASSLSGQPETQYF; abundance: many; j_gene: TRBJ2-5; d_gene: TRBD1; v_gene: TRBV5-1
CDR3nt: TGTGCCAGCAGACCGACTAGCGCGTGGAATGAGCAGTTCTTC; CDR3aa: CASRPTSAWNEQFF; abundance: -; j_gene: TRBJ2-1; d_gene: TRBD2; v_gene: TRBV11-2
CDR3nt: TGTGCCAGCAGGGCCGGAACCGGGGACACTGAAGCTTTCTTT; CDR3aa: CASRAGTGDTEAFF; abundance: -; j_gene: TRBJ1-1; d_gene: -; v_gene: TRBV6-4
CDR3nt: TGTGCCAGCAGCCAAGTTATTAGCGGGAGCACCAATGAGCAGTTCTTC; CDR3aa: CASSQVISGSTNEQFF; abundance: many; j_gene: TRBJ2-1; d_gene: TRBD2; v_gene: TRBV3-1
CDR3nt: TGTGCCAGCAGCTTTACAGGGAGAGGGGAGCAGTACTTC; CDR3aa: CASSFTGRGEQYF; abundance: -; j_gene: TRBJ2-7; d_gene: -; v_gene: TRBV7-3
CDR3nt: TGTGCCAGCTCACCCGGACAGAGCTGGGGTTCACCCCTCCACTTT; CDR3aa: CASSPGQSWGSPLHF; abundance: few; j_gene: TRBJ1-6; d_gene: -; v_gene: TRBV18
CDR3nt: TGTGCCAGCAGCTATGCGGGAGTGGGCCAAGAGACCCAGTACTTC; CDR3aa: CASSYAGVGQETQYF; abundance: many; j_gene: TRBJ2-5; d_gene: TRBD2; v_gene: TRBV7-3
CDR3nt: TGTGCCAGCAGAAAGGGGACTAGTGAGAACAATGAGCAGTTCTTC; CDR3aa: CASRKGTSENNEQFF; abundance: many; j_gene: TRBJ2-1; d_gene: TRBD2; v_gene: TRBV7-3
CDR3nt: TGCAGTGCTGGAAGGACAGGGGACTACGAGCAGTACTTC; CDR3aa: CSAGRTGDYEQYF; abundance: many; j_gene: TRBJ2-7; d_gene: TRBD1; v_gene: TRBV20-1
CDR3nt: TGTGCCAGCACGCAGGGACAGATATATGGCTACACCTTC; CDR3aa: CASTQGQIYGYTF; abundance: -; j_gene: TRBJ1-2; d_gene: TRBD1; v_gene: TRBV18
CDR3nt: TGTGCCAGCAGAGGGCTAGCGGGGGCAGAGACCCAGTACTTC; CDR3aa: CASRGLAGAETQYF; abundance: -; j_gene: TRBJ2-5; d_gene: TRBD2; v_gene: TRBV6-1
CDR3nt: TGTGCCAGCAGCCGCAAACACCCTGGACTAGCGGGAGGGGAAGGAGAGACCCAGTACTTC; CDR3aa: CASSRKHPGLAGGEGETQYF; abundance: few; j_gene: TRBJ2-5; d_gene: TRBD2; v_gene: TRBV7-8
CDR3nt: TGTGCCACCCGCCGTAGGGGCAGCTCCTACAATGAGCAGTTCTTC; CDR3aa: CATRRRGSSYNEQFF; abundance: few; j_gene: TRBJ2-1; d_gene: -; v_gene: TRBV12-3/TRBV12-4
CDR3nt: TGTGCTAGTGGTGCCGGACAGCGCCAGGAGACCCAGTACTTC; CDR3aa: CASGAGQRQETQYF; abundance: -; j_gene: TRBJ2-5; d_gene: -; v_gene: TRBV12-5
CDR3nt: TGCAGCGTTGGGGGACTTGACAATGAGCAGTTCTTC; CDR3aa: CSVGGLDNEQFF; abundance: -; j_gene: TRBJ2-1; d_gene: -; v_gene: TRBV29-1
CDR3nt: TGTGCCATCAGTGAAAGTTTGCGGGAAGGACAGTACTTC; CDR3aa: CAISESLREGQYF; abundance: once; j_gene: TRBJ2-5; d_gene: -; v_gene: TRBV10-3
CDR3nt: TGTGCCAGCAAACGGGACTTGTACTACGAGCAGTACTTC; CDR3aa: CASKRDLYYEQYF; abundance: -; j_gene: TRBJ2-7; d_gene: -; v_gene: TRBV6-2/TRBV6-3
CDR3nt: TGTGCCAGCAGTTACTTGGGGGAGGATGGCTACACCTTC; CDR3aa: CASSYLGEDGYTF; abundance: many; j_gene: TRBJ1-2; d_gene: -; v_gene: TRBV6-5
CDR3nt: TGCAGCGTTGCGGGACAGGGGAAACTCTATGGCTACACCTTC; CDR3aa: CSVAGQGKLYGYTF; abundance: once; j_gene: TRBJ1-2; d_gene: TRBD1; v_gene: TRBV29-1
CDR3nt: TGTGCCAGCAGTGAAGCCCGGGTACGATCCACAGATACGCAGTATTTT; CDR3aa: CASSEARVRSTDTQYF; abundance: many; j_gene: TRBJ2-3; d_gene: -; v_gene: TRBV6-1
CDR3nt: TGCAGCGTTAAGCGGGGGGGCTACAATGAGCAGTTCTTC; CDR3aa: CSVKRGGYNEQFF; abundance: -; j_gene: TRBJ2-1; d_gene: TRBD2; v_gene: TRBV29-1
CDR3nt: TGTGCCAGCAGCCCGGGACAGGGGAACAATGAGCAGTTCTTC; CDR3aa: CASSPGQGNNEQFF; abundance: many; j_gene: TRBJ2-1; d_gene: TRBD1; v_gene: TRBV12-3/TRBV12-4
CDR3nt: TGTGCTAGTGGTCCGACAATGACTAGCGGGAGATCCTACGAGCAGTACTTC; CDR3aa: CASGPTMTSGRSYEQYF; abundance: many; j_gene: TRBJ2-7; d_gene: TRBD2; v_gene: TRBV12-5
CDR3nt: TGTGCCAGCAGCTTGGCGGAAGGAGCGGTCGGGGAGCTGTTTTTT; CDR3aa: CASSLAEGAVGELFF; abundance: -; j_gene: TRBJ2-2; d_gene: -; v_gene: TRBV5-4
CDR3nt: TGTGCCAGCAGCTTAATGGGACTAGCGAACACCGGGGAGCTGTTTTTT; CDR3aa: CASSLMGLANTGELFF; abundance: many; j_gene: TRBJ2-2; d_gene: TRBD2; v_gene: TRBV7-3
CDR3nt: TGCAGTGCTGACCCGAACGATGGCTACACCTTC; CDR3aa: CSADPNDGYTF; abundance: -; j_gene: TRBJ1-2; d_gene: -; v_gene: TRBV20-1
CDR3nt: TGTGCCAGCAGCGTAGGAACTAGCAGAAGCTCCTACAATGAGCAGTTCTTC; CDR3aa: CASSVGTSRSSYNEQFF; abundance: -; j_gene: TRBJ2-1; d_gene: -; v_gene: TRBV9
CDR3nt: TGCAGTGCCCACCTGCGGGGACTAGCGGTACCCTCCTACAATGAGCAGTTCTTC; CDR3aa: CSAHLRGLAVPSYNEQFF; abundance: many; j_gene: TRBJ2-1; d_gene: TRBD2; v_gene: TRBV20-1
CDR3nt: TGTGCCAGCTTTGGTAACAATGAGCAGTTCTTC; CDR3aa: CASFGNNEQFF; abundance: -; j_gene: TRBJ2-1; d_gene: -; v_gene: TRBV6-1
CDR3nt: TGTGCCAGCAGCCAAGATTATCCGGCAGCTGGGGAGACCCAGTACTTC; CDR3aa: CASSQDYPAAGETQYF; abundance: many; j_gene: TRBJ2-5; d_gene: -; v_gene: TRBV3-1
CDR3nt: TGCAGTGCCGGACTAGGAGGGTCCTACGAGCAGTACTTC; CDR3aa: CSAGLGGSYEQYF; abundance: many; j_gene: TRBJ2-7; d_gene: TRBD2; v_gene: TRBV20-1
CDR3nt: TGTGCCAGCAGCCGGGCCAGAGAGACTGAAGCTTTCTTT; CDR3aa: CASSRARETEAFF; abundance: many; j_gene: TRBJ1-1; d_gene: -; v_gene: TRBV7-3
CDR3nt: TGCGCCAGCAGCCAGAATAGCGGGAGCGGGGGTCTGGAGCAGTTCTTC; CDR3aa: CASSQNSGSGGLEQFF; abundance: -; j_gene: TRBJ2-1; d_gene: TRBD2; v_gene: TRBV4-3
CDR3nt: TGTGCCAGCAGGCCCGGGTCGGGTGACAATGAGCAGTTCTTC; CDR3aa: CASRPGSGDNEQFF; abundance: few; j_gene: TRBJ2-1; d_gene: -; v_gene: TRBV7-9
CDR3nt: TGTGCCAGCAGCTTGGGTCGGGGGCAGGTGAACACTGAAGCTTTCTTT; CDR3aa: CASSLGRGQVNTEAFF; abundance: many; j_gene: TRBJ1-1; d_gene: -; v_gene: TRBV5-5
CDR3nt: TGTGCCAGCAGCACACCGGGACTAGCGGCAGTAAACACCGGGGAGCTGTTTTTT; CDR3aa: CASSTPGLAAVNTGELFF; abundance: -; j_gene: TRBJ2-2; d_gene: TRBD2; v_gene: TRBV3-1
CDR3nt: TGTGCCAGCAGTTTATTAGCGGGATACGACAATGAGCAGTCCTTC; CDR3aa: CASSLLAGYDNEQSF; abundance: -; j_gene: TRBJ2-1; d_gene: TRBD2; v_gene: TRBV28
CDR3nt: TGTGCCAGCAGGGGGACAGGGGGAAATACTGAAGCTTTCTTT; CDR3aa: CASRGTGGNTEAFF; abundance: many; j_gene: TRBJ1-1; d_gene: TRBD1; v_gene: TRBV28
CDR3nt: TGTGCCAGCAGTTTTCAGGGGGGCAATCAGCCCCAGCATTTT; CDR3aa: CASSFQGGNQPQHF; abundance: many; j_gene: TRBJ1-5; d_gene: TRBD1; v_gene: TRBV12-3/TRBV12-4
CDR3nt: TGTGCCAGCAGCCAAAGAGGACAGGGGGCCCACAATGAGCAGTTCTTC; CDR3aa: CASSQRGQGAHNEQFF; abundance: few; j_gene: TRBJ2-1; d_gene: TRBD1; v_gene: TRBV7-9
CDR3nt: TGTGCCAGCAGCTTAGGAACCAGTCCCTACGAGCAGTACTTC; CDR3aa: CASSLGTSPYEQYF; abundance: -; j_gene: TRBJ2-7; d_gene: -; v_gene: TRBV7-9
CDR3nt: TGTGCCAGTAGTTTTTGGACTAGCAACTCCTACAATGAGCAGTTCTTC; CDR3aa: CASSFWTSNSYNEQFF; abundance: -; j_gene: TRBJ2-1; d_gene: TRBD2; v_gene: TRBV19
CDR3nt: TGTGCCATCAGTGAGCCCGCCGGCAGGGGTGGTCAGCCCCAGCATTTT; CDR3aa: CAISEPAGRGGQPQHF; abundance: few; j_gene: TRBJ1-5; d_gene: -; v_gene: TRBV10-3
CDR3nt: TGTGCCAGCAGTGACACGAATTCACCCCTCCACTTT; CDR3aa: CASSDTNSPLHF; abundance: many; j_gene: TRBJ1-6; d_gene: -; v_gene: TRBV2
CDR3nt: TGTGCCAGCAGCCCGGATACTAGCGGGCGAGGGGGTACGCAGTATTTT; CDR3aa: CASSPDTSGRGGTQYF; abundance: -; j_gene: TRBJ2-3; d_gene: TRBD2; v_gene: TRBV28
CDR3nt: TGCAGTGCTAGAGATATAGCGGGGAGCACAGATACGCAGTATTTT; CDR3aa: CSARDIAGSTDTQYF; abundance: few; j_gene: TRBJ2-3; d_gene: TRBD2; v_gene: TRBV20-1
CDR3nt: TGTGCCAGCAGCCCGACAGGGGGTGTAGGAAAACTGTTTTTT; CDR3aa: CASSPTGGVGKLFF; abundance: many; j_gene: TRBJ1-4; d_gene: TRBD1; v_gene: TRBV7-2
CDR3nt: TGTGCCAGCTCACCACGAAACATCATCGGGGAGCTGTTTTTT; CDR3aa: CASSPRNIIGELFF; abundance: many; j_gene: TRBJ2-2; d_gene: -; v_gene: TRBV18